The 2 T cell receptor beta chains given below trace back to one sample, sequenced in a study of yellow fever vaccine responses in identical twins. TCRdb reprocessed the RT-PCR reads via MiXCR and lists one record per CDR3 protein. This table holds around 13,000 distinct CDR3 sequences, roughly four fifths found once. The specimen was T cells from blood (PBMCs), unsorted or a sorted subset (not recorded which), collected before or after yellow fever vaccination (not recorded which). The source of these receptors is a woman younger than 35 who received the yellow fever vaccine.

Here the CDR3 reads CASSSLRDRVTDTQYF. The CDR3 nucleotides are TGTGCCAGCAGCTCACTCCGGGACAGGGTCACAGATACGCAGTATTTT. The chain links TRBV28 to TRBJ2-3; 9 nucleotides agree with TRBD1. In germline, CDR1 is MDHEN, CDR2 SYDVKM. CDR3 size: 16 residues. Losses at the gene ends were 6 bases for V and 2 bases for J; bases not matched to a gene: 9.

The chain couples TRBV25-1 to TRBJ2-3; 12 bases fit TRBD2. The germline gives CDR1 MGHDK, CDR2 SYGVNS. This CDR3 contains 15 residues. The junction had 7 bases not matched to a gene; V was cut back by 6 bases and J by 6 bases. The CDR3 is CASRASGGAWDTQYF. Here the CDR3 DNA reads TGTGCCAGCAGGGCTAGCGGGGGGGCGTGGGATACGCAGTATTTT.